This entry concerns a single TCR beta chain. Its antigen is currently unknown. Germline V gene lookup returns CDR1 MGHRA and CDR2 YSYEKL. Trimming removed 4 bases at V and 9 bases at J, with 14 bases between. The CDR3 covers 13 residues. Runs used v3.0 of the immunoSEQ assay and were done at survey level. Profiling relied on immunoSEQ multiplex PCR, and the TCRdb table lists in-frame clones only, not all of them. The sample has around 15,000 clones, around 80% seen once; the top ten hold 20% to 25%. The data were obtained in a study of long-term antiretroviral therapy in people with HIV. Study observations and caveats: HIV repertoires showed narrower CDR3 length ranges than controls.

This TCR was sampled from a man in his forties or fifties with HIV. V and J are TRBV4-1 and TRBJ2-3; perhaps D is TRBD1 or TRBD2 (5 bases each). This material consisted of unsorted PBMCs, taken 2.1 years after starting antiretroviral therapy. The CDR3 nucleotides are TGCGCCAGCAGCCCCATAGAAGGGGACACGCAGTATTTT. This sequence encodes CASSPIEGDTQYF.